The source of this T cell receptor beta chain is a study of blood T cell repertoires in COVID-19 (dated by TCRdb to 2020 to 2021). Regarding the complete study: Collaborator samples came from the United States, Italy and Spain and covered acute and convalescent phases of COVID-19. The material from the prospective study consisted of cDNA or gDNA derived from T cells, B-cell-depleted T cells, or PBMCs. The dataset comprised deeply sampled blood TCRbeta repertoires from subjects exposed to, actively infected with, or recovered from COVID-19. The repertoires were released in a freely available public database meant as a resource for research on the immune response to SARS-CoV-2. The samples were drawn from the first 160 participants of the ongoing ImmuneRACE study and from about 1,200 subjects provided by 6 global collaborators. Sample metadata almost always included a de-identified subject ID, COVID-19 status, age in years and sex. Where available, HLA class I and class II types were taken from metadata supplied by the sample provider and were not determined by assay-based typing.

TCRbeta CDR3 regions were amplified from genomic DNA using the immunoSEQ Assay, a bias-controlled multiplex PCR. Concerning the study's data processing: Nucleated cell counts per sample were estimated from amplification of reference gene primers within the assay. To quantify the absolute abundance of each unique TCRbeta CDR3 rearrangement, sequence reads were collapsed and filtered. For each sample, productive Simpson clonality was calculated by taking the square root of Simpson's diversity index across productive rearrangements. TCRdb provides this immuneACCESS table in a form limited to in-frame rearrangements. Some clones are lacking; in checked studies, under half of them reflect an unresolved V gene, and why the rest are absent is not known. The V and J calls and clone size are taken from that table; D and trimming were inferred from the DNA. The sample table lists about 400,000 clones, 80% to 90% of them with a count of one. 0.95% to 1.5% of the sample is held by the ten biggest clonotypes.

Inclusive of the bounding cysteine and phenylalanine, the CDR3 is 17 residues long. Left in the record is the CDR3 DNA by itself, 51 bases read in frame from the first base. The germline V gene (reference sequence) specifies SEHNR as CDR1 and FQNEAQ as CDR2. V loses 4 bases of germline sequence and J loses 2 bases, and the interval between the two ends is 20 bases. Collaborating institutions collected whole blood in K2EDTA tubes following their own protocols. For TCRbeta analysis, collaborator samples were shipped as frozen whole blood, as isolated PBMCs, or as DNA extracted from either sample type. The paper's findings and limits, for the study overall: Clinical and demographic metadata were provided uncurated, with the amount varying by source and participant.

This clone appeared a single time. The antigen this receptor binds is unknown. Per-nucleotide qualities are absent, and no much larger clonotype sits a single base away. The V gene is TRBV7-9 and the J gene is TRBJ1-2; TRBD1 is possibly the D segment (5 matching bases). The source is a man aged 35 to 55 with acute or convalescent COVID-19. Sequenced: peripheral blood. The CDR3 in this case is CASSWTITGSTNYGYTF. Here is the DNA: TGTGCCAGCAGCTGGACGATAACAGGTTCGACAAACTATGGCTACACCTTC.